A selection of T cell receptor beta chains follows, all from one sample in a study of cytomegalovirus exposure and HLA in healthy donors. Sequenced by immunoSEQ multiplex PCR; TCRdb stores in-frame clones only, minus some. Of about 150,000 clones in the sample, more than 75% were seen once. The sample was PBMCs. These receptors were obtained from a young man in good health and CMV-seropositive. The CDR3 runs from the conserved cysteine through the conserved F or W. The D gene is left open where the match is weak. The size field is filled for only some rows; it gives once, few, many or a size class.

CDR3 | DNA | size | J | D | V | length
CASSSRVTGELFF | TGTGCCAGCAGCAGCAGGGTCACCGGGGAGCTGTTTTTT | NA | TRBJ2-2 | NA | TRBV11-3 | 13
CASSSTGGISNQPQHF | TGTGCCAGCAGCTCCACAGGGGGCATCAGCAATCAGCCCCAGCATTTT | NA | TRBJ1-5 | TRBD1 | TRBV6-6 | 16
CASSLDRDGYTF | TGTGCCAGCAGCCTGGACAGGGATGGCTACACCTTC | NA | TRBJ1-2 | TRBD1 | TRBV5-5 | 12
CASRWDRQNTEAFF | TGTGCCAGCAGATGGGACAGACAGAACACTGAAGCTTTCTTT | NA | TRBJ1-1 | TRBD1 | TRBV6-5 | 14
CAWSGDRGWQGRYTF | TGTGCCTGGAGTGGAGACAGGGGGTGGCAGGGTCGCTACACCTTC | NA | TRBJ1-2 | TRBD1 | TRBV30 | 15
CASSVRVGTPNEQFF | TGTGCCAGCAGCGTAAGGGTTGGGACTCCAAATGAGCAGTTCTTC | few | TRBJ2-1 | NA | TRBV9 | 15
CASSQDTGTGNEKLFF | TGTGCCAGCAGCCAAGATACCGGGACAGGGAATGAAAAACTGTTTTTT | NA | TRBJ1-4 | TRBD1 | TRBV4-2 | 16
CANSVEVLAGGPHEQYF | TGTGCCAACAGCGTAGAGGTACTAGCGGGAGGTCCCCACGAGCAGTACTTC | NA | TRBJ2-7 | TRBD2 | TRBV9 | 17
CAWNHGTGEEKLFF | TGTGCCTGGAACCACGGGACAGGGGAAGAAAAACTGTTTTTT | NA | TRBJ1-4 | TRBD1 | TRBV30 | 14
CASSGGVEQFF | TGTGCCAGCTCCGGGGGGGTTGAGCAGTTCTTC | NA | TRBJ2-1 | TRBD2 | TRBV6-5 | 11
CASSQLGTDTQYF | TGCGCCAGCAGCCAGCTCGGGACAGATACGCAGTATTTT | once | TRBJ2-3 | NA | TRBV4-3 | 13
CSVRLAGALNTGELFF | TGCAGCGTTCGTCTAGCGGGGGCCTTAAACACCGGGGAGCTGTTTTTT | NA | TRBJ2-2 | TRBD2 | TRBV29-1 | 16
CSVRTGGEAFF | TGCAGCGTCCGGACAGGGGGTGAAGCTTTCTTT | NA | TRBJ1-1 | TRBD1 | TRBV29-1 | 11
CASSFDRTAGYTF | TGTGCCAGCAGCTTTGATAGGACAGCAGGCTACACCTTC | NA | TRBJ1-2 | NA | TRBV7-2 | 13
CASSVSGTGYNSYEQYF | TGTGCCAGCAGCGTGTCCGGGACAGGGTATAACTCCTACGAGCAGTACTTC | NA | TRBJ2-7 | TRBD1 | TRBV7-3 | 17
CASSLRETDTQYF | TGTGCCAGCAGTTTGAGGGAAACAGATACGCAGTATTTT | NA | TRBJ2-3 | NA | TRBV6-1 | 13
CAWKGQRNMNTEAFF | TGTGCCTGGAAGGGACAGCGTAATATGAACACTGAAGCTTTCTTT | NA | TRBJ1-1 | TRBD1 | TRBV30 | 15
CASSLRVSSGNLEQYF | TGTGCCAGCAGCTTGAGGGTGTCTAGCGGGAATCTCGAGCAGTACTTC | NA | TRBJ2-7 | TRBD2 | TRBV5-8 | 16
CASSQGLAAGTAKTQYF | TGTGCCAGCAGCCAGGGACTAGCGGCGGGGACTGCCAAGACCCAGTACTTC | NA | TRBJ2-5 | TRBD2 | TRBV7-7 | 17
CASSLTGDQPQHF | TGCGCCAGCAGCTTAACAGGGGACCAGCCCCAGCATTTT | NA | TRBJ1-5 | TRBD1 | TRBV5-1 | 13
CASSLGQGGIEAFF | TGCGCCAGCAGCTTGGGACAGGGGGGGATTGAAGCTTTCTTT | NA | TRBJ1-1 | TRBD1 | TRBV5-1 | 14
CASKTLAGVGDEQFF | TGTGCCAGTAAGACACTAGCGGGAGTTGGCGATGAGCAGTTCTTC | NA | TRBJ2-1 | TRBD2 | TRBV19 | 15
CASSPGTSRNAEQYF | TGTGCCAGCAGTCCCGGGACTAGCCGTAATGCCGAGCAGTACTTC | NA | TRBJ2-7 | TRBD2 | TRBV6-5 | 15
CASSEWGERGFF | TGTGCCAGCAGTGAATGGGGCGAAAGGGGGTTCTTC | NA | TRBJ2-1 | NA | TRBV6-1 | 12
CASNIGGNNEQFF | TGTGCCAGCAACATTGGGGGGAACAATGAGCAGTTCTTC | many | TRBJ2-1 | NA | TRBV27 | 13
CAWSVQEGPQETQYF | TGTGCCTGGAGTGTACAGGAGGGGCCCCAAGAGACCCAGTACTTC | NA | TRBJ2-5 | NA | TRBV30 | 15
CASSKALKRGRNGYGYTF | TGTGCCAGCAGCAAAGCGCTAAAAAGGGGGCGAAATGGGTATGGCTACACCTTC | NA | TRBJ1-2 | NA | TRBV21-1 | 18
CASSLVEGLNTEAFF | TGTGCCAGCTCCCTCGTGGAGGGGCTAAACACTGAAGCTTTCTTT | few | TRBJ1-1 | NA | TRBV18 | 15
CASSPGTNMNTEAFF | TGTGCCAGCTCACCTGGGACAAATATGAACACTGAAGCTTTCTTT | NA | TRBJ1-1 | NA | TRBV18 | 15
CSVYRESNTEAFF | TGCAGCGTATACAGGGAATCGAACACTGAAGCTTTCTTT | NA | TRBJ1-1 | NA | TRBV29-1 | 13
CASSLHRDRVWETGELFF | TGTGCCAGCAGTTTACACCGGGACAGGGTTTGGGAGACCGGGGAGCTGTTTTTT | once | TRBJ2-2 | TRBD1 | TRBV27 | 18